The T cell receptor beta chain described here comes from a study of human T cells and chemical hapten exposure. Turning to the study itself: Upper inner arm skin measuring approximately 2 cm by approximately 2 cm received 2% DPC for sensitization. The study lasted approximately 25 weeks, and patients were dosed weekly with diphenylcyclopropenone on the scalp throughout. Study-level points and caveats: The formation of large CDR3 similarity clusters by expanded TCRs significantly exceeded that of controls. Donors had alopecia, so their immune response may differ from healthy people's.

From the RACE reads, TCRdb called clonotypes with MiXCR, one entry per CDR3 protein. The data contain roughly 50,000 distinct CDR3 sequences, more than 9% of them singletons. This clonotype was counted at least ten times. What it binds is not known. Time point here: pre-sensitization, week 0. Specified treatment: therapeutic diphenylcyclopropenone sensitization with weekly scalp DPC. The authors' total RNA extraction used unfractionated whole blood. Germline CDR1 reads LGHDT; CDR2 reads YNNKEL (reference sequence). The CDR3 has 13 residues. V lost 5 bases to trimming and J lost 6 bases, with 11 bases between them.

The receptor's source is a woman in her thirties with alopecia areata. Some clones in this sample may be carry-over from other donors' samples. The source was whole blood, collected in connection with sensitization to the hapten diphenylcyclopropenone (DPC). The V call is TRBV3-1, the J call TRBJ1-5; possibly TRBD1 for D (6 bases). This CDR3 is CASSKGVFQPQHF. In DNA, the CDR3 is TGTGCCAGCAGCAAGGGGGTTTTTCAGCCCCAGCATTTT.